A selection of T cell receptor beta chains follows, all from one sample in a study of T-cell memory formation after mild COVID-19. TCRdb re-called the 5' RACE reads with MiXCR, one entry per CDR3 protein. The table includes about 270,000 distinct CDR3 sequences, roughly 15% detected once. Sequenced sample: PBMCs or a T cell subset sorted from them (not recorded which). These receptors all come from a man younger than 30 who had mild COVID-19 (a few samples of this study predate the infection). Cell type and time point are not known. The CDR3 runs from the conserved cysteine through the conserved F or W. A D gene is named only where the DNA matches it firmly. The size field is filled for only some rows; it gives once, few, many or a size class.

abundance	v_gene	d_gene	len	j_gene	CDR3aa	CDR3nt
few	TRBV7-3	TRBD1	17	TRBJ1-3	CASSSAPGQGLGNTIYF	TGTGCCAGCAGCTCCGCCCCGGGACAGGGACTGGGAAACACCATATATTTT
few	TRBV5-1	-	14	TRBJ1-1	CASSLPTGSRAAFF	TGCGCCAGCAGCTTGCCCACAGGGAGTCGGGCTGCTTTCTTT
many	TRBV7-3	-	13	TRBJ2-1	CASSPGTSDEQFF	TGTGCCAGCAGTCCTGGGACGTCGGATGAGCAGTTCTTC
-	TRBV18	-	14	TRBJ1-1	CASSREGRNTEAFF	TGTGCCAGCTCACGGGAAGGCAGGAACACTGAAGCTTTCTTT
-	TRBV7-2	-	12	TRBJ1-2	CASSSPGAGYTF	TGTGCCAGCAGCTCGCCGGGAGCTGGCTACACCTTC
-	TRBV12-3/TRBV12-4	TRBD1	14	TRBJ1-1	CASSTTGWDTEAFF	TGTGCCAGCAGCACGACAGGGTGGGACACTGAAGCTTTCTTT
few	TRBV20-1	TRBD2	14	TRBJ2-1	CSYKSPGLAGEQFF	TGCAGCTATAAAAGCCCGGGACTAGCGGGCGAGCAGTTCTTC
-	TRBV2	-	16	TRBJ1-5	CASSAPDNRINQPQHF	TGTGCCAGCTCGGCCCCGGACAACAGGATCAATCAGCCCCAGCATTTT
many	TRBV6-5	TRBD2	13	TRBJ2-5	CASSRGGQETQYF	TGTGCCAGCAGCCGCGGGGGCCAAGAGACCCAGTACTTC
few	TRBV5-6	TRBD1	12	TRBJ1-5	CASSLVGQDPDF	TGTGCCAGCAGCTTGGTGGGACAGGATCCCGATTTT
-	TRBV5-1	TRBD1	15	TRBJ2-1	CASSLGTGIYNEQFF	TGCGCCAGCAGCTTGGGGACAGGGATCTACAATGAGCAGTTCTTC
-	TRBV9	TRBD1	15	TRBJ2-1	CASSAGQTSYNEQFF	TGTGCCAGCAGCGCGGGACAGACCTCCTACAATGAGCAGTTCTTC
once	TRBV29-1	TRBD1	16	TRBJ1-2	CSVEGGQETNNYGYTF	TGCAGCGTTGAAGGCGGACAGGAGACGAATAACTATGGCTACACCTTC
few	TRBV12-3/TRBV12-4	TRBD1	14	TRBJ1-2	CASSNVQGTLGYTF	TGTGCCAGCAGTAACGTACAGGGGACGTTGGGCTACACCTTC
-	TRBV9	TRBD1	12	TRBJ2-1	CASGDRYNEQFF	TGTGCCAGCGGGGACAGATACAATGAGCAGTTCTTC
-	TRBV12-3/TRBV12-4	-	15	TRBJ2-1	CASSLAPRLYNEQFF	TGTGCCAGCAGTTTAGCGCCTAGGCTCTACAATGAGCAGTTCTTC
-	TRBV6-6	TRBD1	12	TRBJ2-1	CASRGLTGAQFF	TGTGCCAGCCGTGGGTTAACAGGGGCGCAGTTCTTC